This T cell receptor (beta chain) was identified during a study of OX40 agonist ivuxolimab in advanced cancers. Study-level information: Patients receiving dose escalation had hepatocellular carcinoma, melanoma, renal cell or head and neck cancer. Checkpoint inhibitors had been given previously to 40% of patients.

A note on this clone: Antigen specificity is unknown.

CDR3 length equals 16 residues. CDR1 is SGHRS and CDR2 is YFSETQ in the germline V gene. V lost 2 bases and J lost 3; bases outside the gene matches: 2. The study, taken as a whole, reports: Expanded clones belonging to CD8+ T cells outnumbered, on average, those of CD4+.

The assay was immunoSEQ multiplex PCR, and TCRdb's table has in-frame clones only and misses some. Among roughly 66,000 clones listed, approximately 85% were seen once. The source was CD4+ or CD8+ T cells sorted from blood, collected in a trial of the OX40 agonist ivuxolimab. This TCR was recovered from an adult with an advanced solid tumor such as melanoma, head and neck, liver or kidney cancer. V is TRBV5-1 and J is TRBJ2-5, with 15 bases fitting TRBD2. CDR3 loop: CASSLGTSGGKETQYF. The CDR3 region has the DNA TGCGCCAGCAGCTTAGGGACTAGCGGGGGGAAAGAGACCCAGTACTTC.